Listed below are T cell receptor beta chains from one sample, sequenced in a study of blood T cell repertoires in COVID-19. Measured with immunoSEQ multiplex PCR; TCRdb has only the in-frame clones, and not every one. The data contain 170,000 or so clones, around 90% of them singletons. The sequenced material came from peripheral blood. Receptors originate from a man in his fifties or sixties with COVID-19, enrolled during active disease. Both conserved end residues are trimmed from each CDR3. The order of the fields is V gene, J gene, CDR3 protein.

>TRBV4-1|TRBJ1-4
ASSQQDSSPNEKLF
>TRBV27|TRBJ1-6
ASSLSDIWVH
>TRBV7-2|TRBJ1-3
ASSPRDRRGDTIY
>TRBV7-2|TRBJ1-3
ASSLQGNTIY
>TRBV19|TRBJ2-1
ASSTWTSGNEQF
>TRBV18|TRBJ1-3
ASSERSRGYSGNTIY
>TRBV6-2/TRBV6-3|TRBJ2-2
ASSYPSGGLTGELF
>TRBV6-5|TRBJ1-5
ASRLQGNQPQH
>TRBV7-2|TRBJ2-5
ASSSLAGGLRVETQY
>TRBV5-6|TRBJ2-5
ASSSRGSGGSETQY
>TRBV7-8|TRBJ1-1
ASSDGWGRATEAF
>TRBV29-1|TRBJ1-1
SVSPMSSTEAF
>TRBV6-2/TRBV6-3|TRBJ2-2
ASSSTGGEFTGELF
>TRBV27|TRBJ1-6
ASSLSTGLYSPLH
>TRBV28|TRBJ2-1
ASSSLIAGSYNEQF
>TRBV19|TRBJ1-5
ASSAGTGNSNQPQH
>TRBV19|TRBJ1-2
ASGGPGYGYT
>TRBV28|TRBJ2-1
ASSHGGGAYNEQF
>TRBV9|TRBJ2-3
ASSVGWASGSEGVDTQY
>TRBV24-1|TRBJ2-6
ATSDSPGTGGASGANVLT
>TRBV19|TRBJ2-5
ASSIDRNQETQY
>TRBV19|TRBJ2-7
ASSISATSYEQY
>TRBV18|TRBJ2-7
ASSQQGYEQY
>TRBV28|TRBJ2-3
ASSLTGDTQY
>TRBV6-2/TRBV6-3|TRBJ2-2
ASSSMGQPHANTGELF
>TRBV28|TRBJ2-7
ASSLYLTSGGLELIYEQY
>TRBV28|TRBJ1-2
ASSLSHRGGGYT
>TRBV5-1|TRBJ2-2
ASSLLTNTGELF
>TRBV7-8|TRBJ1-1
ASSAGQMNTEAF
>TRBV29-1|TRBJ1-2
SADPTGINGYT
>TRBV28|TRBJ2-7
ASTRSGVPYEQY
>TRBV7-2|TRBJ1-3
ASSWTAGRRGNTIY
>TRBV4-2|TRBJ2-1
ASSQAMGGVGQGYNEQF